This T cell receptor (beta chain) is drawn from a study of blood T cell repertoires in COVID-19. Overall study context: Samples came from the United States, Italy and Spain, spanning acute and convalescent COVID-19. PBMCs, B-cell-depleted T cells, or T cells were the source of the cDNA or gDNA that made up the material.

As processed by the authors: Reference gene primer amplification gave estimated nucleated cell counts. TCRdb's table, derived via immunoSEQ multiplex PCR, lists solely in-frame clones and lacks some. V and J calls and clone size follow that table, whereas D and trimming were derived from the DNA. The sample records about 240,000 clones, around 89% being singletons. The sequenced sample was peripheral blood. This clonotype was sampled from a woman aged 40 to 50 who had recovered from COVID-19.

In DNA form, the CDR3 reads TGTGCCACCCGCGGGACAGGATCCTGGTTCTTC. Translation: CATRGTGSWFF. The J gene is TRBJ2-1, the V gene TRBV3-1 (or the pseudogene TRBV3-2); TRBD1 matches 8 bases. The ends lost 10 bases at V and 15 bases at J; junction bases unmatched: 11. In germline, CDR1 is LGHDT, CDR2 YNNKEL (reference sequence). This CDR3 region has 11 residues.